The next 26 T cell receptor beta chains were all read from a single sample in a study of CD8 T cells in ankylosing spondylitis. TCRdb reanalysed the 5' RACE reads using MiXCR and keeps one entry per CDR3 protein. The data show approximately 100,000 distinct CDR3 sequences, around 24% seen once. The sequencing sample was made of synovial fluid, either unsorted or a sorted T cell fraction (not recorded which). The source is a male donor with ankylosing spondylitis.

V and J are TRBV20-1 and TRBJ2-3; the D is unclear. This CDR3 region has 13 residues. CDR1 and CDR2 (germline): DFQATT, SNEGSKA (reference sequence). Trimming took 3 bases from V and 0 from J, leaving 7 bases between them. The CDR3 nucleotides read TGCAGTGCTAGTTTTACAAGCACAGATACGCAGTATTTT. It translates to CSASFTSTDTQYF.

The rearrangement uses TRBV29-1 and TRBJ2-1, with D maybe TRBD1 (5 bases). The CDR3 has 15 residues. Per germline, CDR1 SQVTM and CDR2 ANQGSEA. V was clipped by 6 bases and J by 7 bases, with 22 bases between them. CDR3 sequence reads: CSVTRQTQGLNEQFF. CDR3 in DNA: TGCAGCGTGACTCGACAGACACAAGGGTTAAATGAGCAGTTCTTC.

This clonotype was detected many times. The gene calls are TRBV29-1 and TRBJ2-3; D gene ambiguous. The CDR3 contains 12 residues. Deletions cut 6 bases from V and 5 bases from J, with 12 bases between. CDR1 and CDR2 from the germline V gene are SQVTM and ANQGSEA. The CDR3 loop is CSVLRTGDTQYF. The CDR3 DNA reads TGCAGCGTACTTAGAACGGGAGATACGCAGTATTTT.

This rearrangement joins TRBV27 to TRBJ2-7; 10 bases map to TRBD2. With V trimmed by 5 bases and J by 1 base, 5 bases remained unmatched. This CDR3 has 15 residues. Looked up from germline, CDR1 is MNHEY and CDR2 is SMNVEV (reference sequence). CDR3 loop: CASSPWTSGSYEQYF. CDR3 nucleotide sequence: TGTGCCAGCAGTCCCTGGACTAGCGGATCCTACGAGCAGTACTTC.

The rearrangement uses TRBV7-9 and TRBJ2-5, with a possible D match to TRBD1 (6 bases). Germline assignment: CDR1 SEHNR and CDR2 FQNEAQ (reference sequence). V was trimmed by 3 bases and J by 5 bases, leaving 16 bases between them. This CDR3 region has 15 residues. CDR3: CASSLSGATRETQYF. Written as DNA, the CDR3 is TGTGCCAGCAGCTTGTCAGGGGCCACCCGGGAGACCCAGTACTTC.

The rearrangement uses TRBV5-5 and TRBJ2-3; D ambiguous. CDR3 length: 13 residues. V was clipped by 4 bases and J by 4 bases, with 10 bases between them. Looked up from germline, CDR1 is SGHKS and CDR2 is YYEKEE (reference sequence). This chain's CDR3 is CASSPGSADTQYF. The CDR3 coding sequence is TGTGCCAGCAGCCCCGGGTCCGCAGATACGCAGTATTTT.

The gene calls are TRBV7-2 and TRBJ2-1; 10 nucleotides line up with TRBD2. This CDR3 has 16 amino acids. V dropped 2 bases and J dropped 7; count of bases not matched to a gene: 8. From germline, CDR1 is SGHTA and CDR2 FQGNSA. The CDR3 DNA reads TGTGCCAGCAGCTTAAGTCGGGCTAGCGGGAGAAATGAGCAGTTCTTC. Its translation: CASSLSRASGRNEQFF.

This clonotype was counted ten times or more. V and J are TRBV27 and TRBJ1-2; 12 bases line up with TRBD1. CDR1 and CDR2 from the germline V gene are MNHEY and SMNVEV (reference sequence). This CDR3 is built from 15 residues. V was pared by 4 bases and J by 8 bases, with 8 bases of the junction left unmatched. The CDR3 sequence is CASSSAGQGARGYTF. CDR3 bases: TGTGCCAGCAGTTCAGCGGGACAGGGGGCGAGGGGCTACACCTTC.

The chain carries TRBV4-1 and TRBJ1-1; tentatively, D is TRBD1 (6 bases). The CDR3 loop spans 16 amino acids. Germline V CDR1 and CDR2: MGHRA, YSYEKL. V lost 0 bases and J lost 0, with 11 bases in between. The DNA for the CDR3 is TGCGCCAGCAGCCAAGAAGCGGGACACCTGAACACTGAAGCTTTCTTT. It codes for CASSQEAGHLNTEAFF.

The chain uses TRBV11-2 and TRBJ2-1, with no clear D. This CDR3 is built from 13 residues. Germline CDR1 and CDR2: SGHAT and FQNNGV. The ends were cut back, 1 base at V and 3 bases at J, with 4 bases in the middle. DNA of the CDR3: TGTGCCAGCAGCTTAGCGGTCTACAATGAGCAGTTCTTC. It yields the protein CASSLAVYNEQFF.

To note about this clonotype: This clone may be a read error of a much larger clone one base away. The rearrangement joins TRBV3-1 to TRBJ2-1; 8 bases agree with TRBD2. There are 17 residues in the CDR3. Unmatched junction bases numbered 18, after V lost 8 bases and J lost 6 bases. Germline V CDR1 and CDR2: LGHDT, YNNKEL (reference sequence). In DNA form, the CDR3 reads TGTGCCAGCTGCCGAACCTTGTGGGGACTAGGGCCCAATGAGCAGTTCTTC. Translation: CASCRTLWGLGPNEQFF.

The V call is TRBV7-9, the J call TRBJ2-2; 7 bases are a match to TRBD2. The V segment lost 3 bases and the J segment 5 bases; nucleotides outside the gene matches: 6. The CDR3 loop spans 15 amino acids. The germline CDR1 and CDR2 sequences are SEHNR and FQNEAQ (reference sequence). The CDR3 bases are TGTGCCAGCAGCTTGTGGACCGGGGGGACCGGGGAGCTGTTTTTT. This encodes CASSLWTGGTGELFF.

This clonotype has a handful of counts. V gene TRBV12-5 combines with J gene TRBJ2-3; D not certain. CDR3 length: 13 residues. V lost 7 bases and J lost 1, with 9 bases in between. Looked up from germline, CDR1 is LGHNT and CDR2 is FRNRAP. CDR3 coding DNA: TGTGCTAGTGTGGCAGTCGGCACAGATACGCAGTATTTT. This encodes CASVAVGTDTQYF.

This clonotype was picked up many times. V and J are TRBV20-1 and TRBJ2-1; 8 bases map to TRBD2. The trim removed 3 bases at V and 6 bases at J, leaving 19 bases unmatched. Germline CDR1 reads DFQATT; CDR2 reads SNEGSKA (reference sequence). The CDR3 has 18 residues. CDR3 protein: CSASTFRLAGPMGNEQFF. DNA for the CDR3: TGCAGTGCTAGCACCTTTCGGCTAGCGGGCCCCATGGGCAATGAGCAGTTCTTC.

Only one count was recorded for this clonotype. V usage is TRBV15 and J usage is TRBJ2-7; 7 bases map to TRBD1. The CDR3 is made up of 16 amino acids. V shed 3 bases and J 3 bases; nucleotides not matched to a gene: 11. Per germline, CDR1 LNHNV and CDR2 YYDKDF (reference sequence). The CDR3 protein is CATSSARQGEFYEQYF. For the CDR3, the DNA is TGTGCCACCAGCAGTGCCCGACAGGGCGAATTCTACGAGCAGTACTTC.

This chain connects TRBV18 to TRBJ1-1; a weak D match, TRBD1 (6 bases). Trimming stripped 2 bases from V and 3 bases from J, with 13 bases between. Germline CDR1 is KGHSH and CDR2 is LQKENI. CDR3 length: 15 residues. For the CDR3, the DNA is TGTGCCAGCTCACCAACAGGGATGGGGGACACTGAAGCTTTCTTT. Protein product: CASSPTGMGDTEAFF.

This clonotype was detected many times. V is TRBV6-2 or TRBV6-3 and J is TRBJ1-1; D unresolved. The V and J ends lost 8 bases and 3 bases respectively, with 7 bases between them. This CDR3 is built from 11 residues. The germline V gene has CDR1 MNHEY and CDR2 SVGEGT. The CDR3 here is CASGRYTEAFF. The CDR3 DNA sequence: TGTGCCAGCGGGAGGTACACTGAAGCTTTCTTT.

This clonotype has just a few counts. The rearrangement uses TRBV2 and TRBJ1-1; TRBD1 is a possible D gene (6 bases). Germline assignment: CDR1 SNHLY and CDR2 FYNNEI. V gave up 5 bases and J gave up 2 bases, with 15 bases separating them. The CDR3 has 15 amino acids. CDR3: CASSTTTGINTEAFF. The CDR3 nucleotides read TGTGCCAGCAGTACAACTACAGGGATAAACACTGAAGCTTTCTTT.

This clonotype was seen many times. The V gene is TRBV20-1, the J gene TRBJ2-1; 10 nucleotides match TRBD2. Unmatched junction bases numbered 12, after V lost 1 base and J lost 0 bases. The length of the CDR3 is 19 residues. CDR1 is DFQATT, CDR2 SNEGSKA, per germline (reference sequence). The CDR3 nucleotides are TGCAGTGCTAGAGGCCGGGCGCTAGCGGGAGTGTACTCCTACAATGAGCAGTTCTTC. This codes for CSARGRALAGVYSYNEQFF.

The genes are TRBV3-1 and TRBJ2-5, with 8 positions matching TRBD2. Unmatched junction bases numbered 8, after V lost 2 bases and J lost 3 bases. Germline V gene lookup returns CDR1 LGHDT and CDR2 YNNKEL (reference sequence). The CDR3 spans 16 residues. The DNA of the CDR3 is TGTGCCAGCAGCCAACCCCCGGGACTAGGGGAAGAGACCCAGTACTTC. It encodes CASSQPPGLGEETQYF.

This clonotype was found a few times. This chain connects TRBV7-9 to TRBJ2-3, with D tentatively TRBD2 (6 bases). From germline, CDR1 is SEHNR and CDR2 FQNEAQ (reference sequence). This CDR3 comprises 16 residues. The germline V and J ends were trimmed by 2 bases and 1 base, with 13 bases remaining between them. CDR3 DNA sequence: TGTGCCAGCAGCTTAAGACAGCGGAGGGGCACAGATACGCAGTATTTT. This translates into CASSLRQRRGTDTQYF.

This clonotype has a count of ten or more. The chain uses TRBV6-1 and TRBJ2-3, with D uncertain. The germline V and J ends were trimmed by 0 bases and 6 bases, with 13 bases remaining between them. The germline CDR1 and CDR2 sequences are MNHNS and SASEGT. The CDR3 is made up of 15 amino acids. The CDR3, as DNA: TGTGCCAGCAGTGAAGCTGGCTCCCCCGGGGATACGCAGTATTTT. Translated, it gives CASSEAGSPGDTQYF.

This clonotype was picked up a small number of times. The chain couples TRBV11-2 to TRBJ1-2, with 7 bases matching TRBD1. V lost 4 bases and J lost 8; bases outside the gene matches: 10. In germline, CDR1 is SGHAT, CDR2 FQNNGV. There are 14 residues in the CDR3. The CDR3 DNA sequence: TGTGCCAGCAGCTCGTCAAACAGGGGAGGCGGCTACACCTTC. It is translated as CASSSSNRGGGYTF.

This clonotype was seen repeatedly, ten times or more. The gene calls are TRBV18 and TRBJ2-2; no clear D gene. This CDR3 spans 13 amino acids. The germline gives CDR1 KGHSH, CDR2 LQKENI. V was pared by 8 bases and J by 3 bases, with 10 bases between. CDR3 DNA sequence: TGTGCCAGCCCAGGCACGGACACCGGGGAGCTGTTTTTT. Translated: CASPGTDTGELFF.

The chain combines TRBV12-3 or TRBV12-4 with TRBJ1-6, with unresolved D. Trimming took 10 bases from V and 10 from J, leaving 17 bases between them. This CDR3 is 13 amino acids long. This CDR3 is CATKGSGYSPLHF. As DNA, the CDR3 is TGTGCCACCAAGGGTTCAGGTTACTCACCCCTCCACTTT.

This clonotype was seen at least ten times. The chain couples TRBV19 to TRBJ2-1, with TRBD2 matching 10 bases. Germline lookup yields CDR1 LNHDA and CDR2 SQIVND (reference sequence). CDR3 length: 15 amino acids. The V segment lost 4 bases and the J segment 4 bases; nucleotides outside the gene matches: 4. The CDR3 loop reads CASSTSGGGYNEQFF. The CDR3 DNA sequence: TGTGCCAGTAGTACGAGCGGGGGGGGATACAATGAGCAGTTCTTC.